The entry below describes one T cell receptor beta chain. Its antigen remains unknown. The sample originates from a study of T-cell reconstitution after alpha-beta-depleted transplantation in children. The study, taken as a whole, reports: The main origin of T-cell counts and diversity one year after transplant was newly produced T cells. Several hundred expanded graft clones reportedly supplied alpha-beta T cells about two months after transplant. Some patients showed high day-60 TCRbeta diversity, which derived from surviving recipient T cells and thymic progenitors.

Preparation of the TCRbeta library involved a method that used unique molecular identifiers. One entry per CDR3 protein, called by TCRdb with MiXCR from the PCR reads. The sample gives 580,000 or so distinct CDR3 sequences, 20% to 25% of which show up once; less than 15% is in the top ten. V lost 4 bases, J lost 1 base, and 9 bases lay in between. This CDR3 contains 14 residues. The origin of this receptor is a boy younger than two who had a stem cell transplant for acute myeloid leukemia, so the T cells may come from the graft donor. The source material was PBMCs, mostly from graft donor cells, sampled 360 days after TCRalphabeta/CD19-depleted stem cell transplant. This chain uses TRBV12-3 or TRBV12-4 with TRBJ2-3; D remains unclear. CDR3 in DNA: TGTGCCAGCAGTTCCCTTAGGGGCACAGATACGCAGTATTTT. Residues: CASSSLRGTDTQYF.